The 24 T cell receptor beta chains below come from one sample, sequenced in a study of human T cells and chemical hapten exposure. Time point specified: pre-sensitization, week 0. Described treatment: therapeutic diphenylcyclopropenone sensitization with weekly scalp DPC. TCRdb re-derived calls from the RACE reads in MiXCR, one entry per CDR3 protein. The sample records about 260,000 distinct CDR3 sequences, approximately 8.6% being singletons. This material consisted of whole blood, taken in connection with sensitization to the hapten diphenylcyclopropenone (DPC). Receptors originate from a middle-aged woman with alopecia areata. Some clones in this sample may be carry-over from other donors' samples.

This clonotype has more than one count but fewer than ten. J is TRBJ2-5 and V is TRBV12-3 or TRBV12-4, with 7 bases matching TRBD1. With 10 bases clipped from V and 2 bases from J, the junction kept 7 bases outside the gene matches. The CDR3 spans 13 residues. CDR3 amino acids: CATRGQPQETQYF. The CDR3 region has the DNA TGTGCCACCAGGGGACAGCCACAAGAGACCCAGTACTTC.

The chain uses TRBV4-1 and TRBJ1-4; D remains unclear. V was clipped by 2 bases and J by 8 bases, with 15 bases between them. The germline V gene encodes CDR1 MGHRA and CDR2 YSYEKL. The CDR3 consists of 15 residues. CDR3 sequence: CASSQPGQAGEKLFF. CDR3 nucleotide sequence: TGCGCCAGCAGCCAACCGGGCCAAGCAGGAGAAAAACTGTTTTTT.

This chain links TRBV3-1 with TRBJ2-7; D may be TRBD1 or TRBD2 (5 bases each). CDR3 length equals 15 residues. Germline loops: CDR1 LGHDT, CDR2 YNNKEL (reference sequence). The germline V and J ends were trimmed by 1 base and 3 bases, with 13 bases remaining between them. CDR3 sequence (DNA): TGTGCCAGCAGCCAAGGGCCCGGGACCCACTACGAGCAGTACTTC. It codes for CASSQGPGTHYEQYF.

This clonotype was observed at least ten times. The V gene is TRBV20-1, the J gene TRBJ2-7; TRBD2 matches at 7 bases. The CDR3 consists of 12 residues. The germline gives CDR1 DFQATT, CDR2 SNEGSKA (reference sequence). Trimming removed 6 bases from V and 5 bases from J; junction bases left unmatched: 7. This CDR3 is CSAGRSGDEQYF. As DNA, the CDR3 is TGCAGTGCCGGGAGGTCGGGGGACGAGCAGTACTTC.

This chain joins TRBV2 and TRBJ1-5, with D hard to call. This CDR3 contains 14 residues. V was pared by 1 base and J by 3 bases, with 7 bases between. Germline V lookup: CDR1 SNHLY, CDR2 FYNNEI. The chain's CDR3 is CASSEGSFNQPQHF. As DNA, the CDR3 is TGTGCCAGCAGTGAAGGGTCCTTCAATCAGCCCCAGCATTTT.

This clonotype has more than one count but fewer than ten. CDR3 bases: TGTGCCAGCAGACGCGGGGGACAGAATAACTATGGCTACACCTTC. It translates to CASRRGGQNNYGYTF. This chain links TRBV6-6 with TRBJ1-2; 7 bases fit TRBD1. From germline, CDR1 is MNHNY and CDR2 SVGAGI (reference sequence). This CDR3 is built from 15 residues. With 6 bases clipped from V and 1 base from J, the junction kept 8 bases outside the gene matches.

The sample holds one count of this clonotype. J is TRBJ1-6 and V is TRBV12-3 or TRBV12-4; TRBD1 aligns across 9 bases. The CDR3 has 17 residues. J was trimmed by 6 bases and V by 3 bases; bases with no gene match: 9. The CDR3 loop is CASSFDRGTAGNSPLHF. CDR3 nucleotides: TGTGCCAGCAGTTTCGACAGGGGGACGGCCGGTAATTCACCCCTCCACTTT.

This chain links TRBV6-5 with TRBJ2-3, with 12 bases identical to TRBD2. The CDR3 loop spans 17 amino acids. The trim removed 6 bases at V and 5 bases at J, leaving 12 bases unmatched. Germline lookup yields CDR1 MNHEY and CDR2 SVGAGI. In nucleotides, the CDR3 is TGTGCCAGCAGCACTACCTCTAGCGGGAGGGTCGGAGATACGCAGTATTTT. Translating gives CASSTTSSGRVGDTQYF.

This clonotype occurred a few times. The V gene is TRBV28, the J gene TRBJ2-1, with D tentatively TRBD2 (6 bases). V gave up 6 bases and J gave up 8 bases, with 26 bases separating them. Germline V gives CDR1 MDHEN, CDR2 SYDVKM. The CDR3 sequence is 17 residues long. For the CDR3, the DNA is TGTGCCAGCAGAGACTCAGGGTCCGGGAGACCGGTGGATGAGCAGTTCTTC. Amino acids: CASRDSGSGRPVDEQFF.

This clonotype was seen more than once but under ten times. The chain is built from TRBV9 and TRBJ1-1; D not resolved. V dropped 2 bases and J dropped 4 bases, with 15 bases sitting between them. The CDR3 has 15 residues. Germline CDR1 and CDR2: SGDLS and YYNGEE. The CDR3 loop is CASSVGGRSGTEAFF. The CDR3 nucleotides read TGTGCCAGCAGCGTTGGAGGGCGGTCGGGCACTGAAGCTTTCTTT.

This clonotype was detected only a few times. In nucleotides, the CDR3 is TGCAGCGTTCAGGGTGCAACTAATGAAAAACTGTTTTTT. Amino acid sequence: CSVQGATNEKLFF. The genes are TRBV29-1 and TRBJ1-4; D might be TRBD1 (5 bases). The CDR3 has 13 residues. V was trimmed by 5 bases and J by 0 bases, leaving 7 bases between them. Germline V gene sequence: CDR1 SQVTM, CDR2 ANQGSEA.

Only a few counts were recorded for this clonotype. The chain employs TRBV29-1 and TRBJ2-4; D is uncertain. V was cut by 1 base and J by 4 bases, with 17 bases left in between. This CDR3 region has 16 residues. Germline V gene lookup returns CDR1 SQVTM and CDR2 ANQGSEA. CDR3 DNA sequence: TGCAGCGTTGAAGTTTTAGTGTCCGGGCCTAAAAACATTCAGTACTTC. Amino acids: CSVEVLVSGPKNIQYF.

The chain is built from TRBV28 and TRBJ2-7; 11 positions agree with TRBD2. This CDR3 contains 17 residues. J was trimmed by 1 base and V by 2 bases; bases with no gene match: 7. The V gene's germline CDR1 is MDHEN and CDR2 SYDVKM. CDR3 amino acids: CASSLPLAGVISYEQYF. The CDR3 region has the DNA TGTGCCAGCAGTTTACCACTAGCGGGAGTAATTTCCTACGAGCAGTACTTC.

This CDR3 is CASSLTSGRSADTQYF. The CDR3 bases are TGTGCCAGCAGCTTAACTAGCGGGAGATCGGCAGATACGCAGTATTTT. The V gene is TRBV13, the J gene TRBJ2-3; 11 bases agree with TRBD2. CDR1 and CDR2 from the germline V gene are PRHDT and FYEKMQ (reference sequence). This CDR3 has 16 residues. The ends lost 2 bases at V and 4 bases at J; junction bases unmatched: 5. Full variable domain (rest looked up from reference TRBV13 and TRBJ2-3): AAGVIQSPRHLIKEKRETATLKCYPIPRHDTVYWYQQGPGQDPQFLISFYEKMQSDKGSIPDRFSAQQFSDYHSELNMSSLELGDSALYFCASSLTSGRSADTQYFGPGTRLTVL.

The rearrangement uses TRBV6-2 or TRBV6-3 and TRBJ1-2, with 11 bases aligning to TRBD1. This CDR3 is built from 13 residues. The V gene end was trimmed by 8 bases and the J gene end by 3 bases; junction bases not matched to a gene: 2. Germline lookup yields CDR1 MNHEY and CDR2 SVGEGT. CDR3 protein: CASGQGAYYGYTF. In nucleotides, the CDR3 is TGTGCCAGCGGACAGGGGGCATACTATGGCTACACCTTC.

The genes are TRBV20-1 and TRBJ2-1, with TRBD2 matching 10 bases. Per germline, CDR1 DFQATT and CDR2 SNEGSKA (reference sequence). The trim removed 4 bases at V and 3 bases at J, leaving 6 bases unmatched. This CDR3 has 15 amino acids. CDR3 protein: CSAITLAGGYNEQFF. The CDR3 bases are TGCAGTGCTATTACCTTAGCGGGAGGCTACAATGAGCAGTTCTTC.

This clonotype showed up many times. The rearrangement uses TRBV7-9 and TRBJ2-3; TRBD2 aligns across 7 bases. V dropped 5 bases and J dropped 4; count of bases not matched to a gene: 9. Germline CDR1 reads SEHNR; CDR2 reads FQNEAQ (reference sequence). The CDR3 is 15 amino acids. In DNA form, the CDR3 reads TGTGCCAGCAGCCCGACCGACAGCGGGGCAGATACGCAGTATTTT. It is translated as CASSPTDSGADTQYF.

The gene calls are TRBV12-3 or TRBV12-4 and TRBJ1-1; D gene uncertain. V lost 2 bases and J lost 1, with 8 bases in between. CDR3 length equals 14 residues. CDR3 protein: CASSLFSGNTEAFF. The DNA for the CDR3 is TGTGCCAGCAGTTTATTCTCAGGGAACACTGAAGCTTTCTTT.

Of note for this clonotype: One end of the junction is discordant with germline, which a read error may explain. The gene calls are TRBV28 and TRBJ2-2; D is uncertain. CDR3 length: 11 amino acids. Looked up from germline, CDR1 is MDHEN and CDR2 is SYDVKM. In DNA, the CDR3 is TGCTCCACTGAGAACACCGGGGAGCTGTTTTTT. It is translated as CSTENTGELFF.

Turning to this clonotype: A much more abundant neighbour one base away suggests this may be a read error. DNA for the CDR3: TGCAGCGTTGTATGGGGGCGGGAGTTGTACTTC. It specifies CSVVWGRELYF. The V call is TRBV29-1, the J call TRBJ2-7, with a weak D call TRBD2 (7 bases). V was trimmed by 4 bases and J by 12 bases, leaving 16 bases between them. The CDR3 totals 11 residues. Per germline, CDR1 SQVTM and CDR2 ANQGSEA.

The sample holds a few counts of this clonotype. This rearrangement joins TRBV24-1 to TRBJ2-1; D remains unclear. Trimming left V 2 bases short and J 3 bases short, with 13 bases between. Germline CDR1 is KGHDR and CDR2 is SFDVKD. This CDR3 region has 16 residues. The DNA for the CDR3 is TGTGCCACCAGTGATTCGTCGGCGGCCCTCTACAATGAGCAGTTCTTC. It specifies CATSDSSAALYNEQFF.

This clonotype was seen a few times. This chain connects TRBV20-1 to TRBJ2-5; D gene ambiguous. Germline CDR1 is DFQATT and CDR2 is SNEGSKA (reference sequence). Trimming left V 2 bases short and J 5 bases short, with 6 bases between. CDR3 length equals 11 residues. The CDR3 here is CSARRVETQYF. For the CDR3, the DNA is TGCAGTGCTAGAAGGGTGGAGACCCAGTACTTC.

This clonotype was detected only a few times. The chain recombines TRBV3-1 with TRBJ2-3; TRBD2 aligns across 11 bases. CDR1 and CDR2 (germline): LGHDT, YNNKEL (reference sequence). Unmatched junction bases numbered 4, after V lost 3 bases and J lost 2 bases. CDR3 length: 16 residues. CDR3 nucleotides: TGTGCCAGCAGCCAGATAGCGGGAGGGCCCACAGATACGCAGTATTTT. Translation gives CASSQIAGGPTDTQYF.

This clonotype has a handful of counts. The rearrangement links TRBV7-6 to TRBJ2-1, with TRBD2 as a possible D gene (6 bases). The CDR3 spans 16 residues. V lost 5 bases and J lost 3, with 17 bases in between. Germline V gene sequence: CDR1 SGHVS, CDR2 FNYEAQ. This CDR3 is CASSADVRGVYNEQFF. The CDR3 DNA is TGTGCCAGCAGCGCCGACGTGCGGGGAGTCTACAATGAGCAGTTCTTC. Supplemented by reference TRBV7-6 and TRBJ2-1, the full variable domain reads GAGVSQSPRYKVTKRGQDVALRCDPISGHVSLYWYRQALGQGPEFLTYFNYEAQQDKSGLPNDRFSAERPEGSISTLTIQRTEQRDSAMYRCASSADVRGVYNEQFFGPGTRLTVL.